This entry lists 23 T cell receptor beta chains sequenced from one sample in a study of blood T cell repertoires in COVID-19. The method was immunoSEQ multiplex PCR; TCRdb's version includes in-frame clones alone and lacks a portion of them. The table lists approximately 440,000 clones, 90% of them singletons, with about 0.6% in the top ten. The sequenced material came from PBMCs or T cells enriched from blood (not recorded which). The receptors stem from a man aged 18 to 35 who had recovered from COVID-19.

J is TRBJ2-3 and V is TRBV4-2; D is possibly TRBD2 (5 bases). V was pared by 6 bases and J by 5 bases, with 12 bases between. The CDR3 is 13 amino acids. Per the germline V gene, CDR1 is LGHNA and CDR2 is YNFKEQ. As DNA, the CDR3 is TGTGCCAGCAGGTCGGAGGAGGTAGATACGCAGTATTTT. This sequence encodes CASRSEEVDTQYF.

The CDR3 nucleotides read TGTGCCAGCAGTTCAGGGCAGACATACAATGAGCAGTTCTTC. Its translation is CASSSGQTYNEQFF. V usage is TRBV27 and J usage is TRBJ2-1; possibly TRBD1 for D (5 bases). V shed 4 bases and J shed 4 bases, with 11 bases lying between them. The germline gives CDR1 MNHEY, CDR2 SMNVEV (reference sequence). The CDR3 length is 14 residues.

DNA of the CDR3: TGTGCCATCAGTGAGCCACAGGGAAAGGGAGGGGAGCAGTACTTC. Amino acid sequence: CAISEPQGKGGEQYF. V is TRBV10-3 and J is TRBJ2-7; possible D gene TRBD2, 7 bases. The CDR3 consists of 15 residues. Germline V gene data show CDR1 as ENHRY and CDR2 as SYGVKD. The V end lost 2 bases, the J end lost 7 bases, and 18 bases lay between the germline ends.

The CDR3: CASSTGEWETQYF. CDR3 coding DNA: TGTGCCAGCAGTACAGGGGAGTGGGAGACCCAGTACTTC. V is TRBV28 and J is TRBJ2-5, with 7 bases that match TRBD1. The V segment lost 5 bases and the J segment 5 bases; nucleotides outside the gene matches: 5. The CDR3 is made up of 13 amino acids. Germline loops: CDR1 MDHEN, CDR2 SYDVKM.

The chain combines TRBV5-6 with TRBJ2-7; TRBD1 matches 7 bases. From germline, CDR1 is SGHDT and CDR2 YYEEEE. CDR3 length: 13 residues. After removal of 4 bases from V and 2 bases from J, the junction contained 3 bases not matched to a gene. CDR3 DNA sequence: TGTGCCAGCAGCCACAGGGGAACCTACGAGCAGTACTTC. Its translation: CASSHRGTYEQYF.

The chain uses TRBV27 and TRBJ2-5, with a weak D call TRBD2 (5 bases). The ends were cut back, 6 bases at V and 5 bases at J, with 19 bases in the middle. The CDR3 spans 15 residues. Germline assignment: CDR1 MNHEY and CDR2 SMNVEV (reference sequence). Here the CDR3 DNA reads TGTGCCAGCAGCTTAACCGGTCCTACGGGGGAGACCCAGTACTTC. Translating gives CASSLTGPTGETQYF.

The chain uses TRBV3-1 (or the pseudogene TRBV3-2) and TRBJ1-5; a possible D gene is TRBD1 (5 bases). Looked up from germline, CDR1 is LGHDT and CDR2 is YNNKEL (reference sequence). The CDR3 covers 17 residues. Trimming took off 3 bases at V and 1 base at J, with 16 bases between the two ends. The CDR3 here is CASSQTQGRGSNQPQHF. CDR3 in DNA: TGTGCCAGCAGCCAGACGCAGGGTCGGGGGAGCAATCAGCCCCAGCATTTT.

The genes are TRBV5-6 and TRBJ1-1; TRBD1 is a possible D gene (6 bases). This CDR3 region has 14 residues. Trimming cost V 4 bases and J 3 bases, with 13 bases left between them. Germline CDR1 SGHDT, CDR2 YYEEEE. The CDR3 sequence: CASSQQGYDTEAFF. Here the CDR3 DNA reads TGTGCCAGCAGCCAACAGGGTTACGACACTGAAGCTTTCTTT.

The V call is TRBV18, the J call TRBJ1-1, with 7 bases that match TRBD1. Trimming at V came to 5 bases and at J to 6 bases, leaving 6 bases not matched to a gene. Germline values: CDR1 KGHSH, CDR2 LQKENI. CDR3 length: 13 amino acids. The DNA of the CDR3 is TGTGCCAGCTCAGGAACAGGGGAGGCTGAAGCTTTCTTT. Protein product: CASSGTGEAEAFF. Combining the CDR3 with reference TRBV18 and TRBJ1-1 gives the whole variable domain NAGVMQNPRHLVRRRGQEARLRCSPMKGHSHVYWYRQLPEEGLKFMVYLQKENIIDESGMPKERFSAEFPKEGPSILRIQQVVRGDSAAYFCASSGTGEAEAFFGQGTRLTVV.

Notes on this clone: In the same sample, other DNA sequences code for this CDR3. The CDR3 sequence: CASSPGTGDNSPLHF. The CDR3 DNA reads TGTGCCAGCTCGCCCGGGACAGGGGATAATTCACCCCTCCACTTT. The chain carries TRBV18 and TRBJ1-6; 10 nucleotides line up with TRBD1. The ends lost 6 bases at V and 5 bases at J; junction bases unmatched: 4. Per the germline V gene, CDR1 is KGHSH and CDR2 is LQKENI. This CDR3 is built from 15 residues.

V and J are TRBV24-1 and TRBJ2-1; D gene uncertain. V was clipped by 0 bases and J by 7 bases, with 12 bases between them. This CDR3 region has 15 residues. Germline V gene data show CDR1 as KGHDR and CDR2 as SFDVKD. The CDR3 DNA is TGTGCCACCAGTGATTTGGCCGGCACCGGGAATGAGCAGTTCTTC. Protein: CATSDLAGTGNEQFF.

The table lists this clone with a count of one. This chain joins TRBV7-3 and TRBJ1-2, with 10 bases aligning to TRBD1. Trimming cost V 6 bases and J 6 bases; bases outside gene matches: 4. Germline lookup yields CDR1 SGHTA and CDR2 FQGTGA. CDR3 length: 13 residues. DNA of the CDR3: TGTGCCAGCAGTTTCGGACAGGGGGATGGCTACACCTTC. Its translation is CASSFGQGDGYTF. The full variable domain, with the rest looked up from reference TRBV7-3 and TRBJ1-2, is GAGVSQTPSNKVTEKGKYVELRCDPISGHTALYWYRQSLGQGPEFLIYFQGTGAADDSGLPNDRFFAVRPEGSVSTLKIQRTERGDSAVYLCASSFGQGDGYTFGSGTRLTVV.

The chain has TRBV19 and TRBJ1-1; the D gene is possibly TRBD1 (5 bases). The CDR3 consists of 15 residues. Germline V gives CDR1 LNHDA, CDR2 SQIVND (reference sequence). The V and J ends lost 3 bases and 0 bases respectively, with 11 bases between them. CDR3 DNA: TGTGCCAGTAGTATTGGGGGGATCATGAACACTGAAGCTTTCTTT. Amino acids: CASSIGGIMNTEAFF.

The rearrangement uses TRBV19 and TRBJ1-1; a weak D match, TRBD1 (6 bases). The germline V and J ends were trimmed by 7 bases and 4 bases, with 13 bases remaining between them. The germline V gene has CDR1 LNHDA and CDR2 SQIVND (reference sequence). This CDR3 has 13 amino acids. This chain's CDR3 is CASTHRETTEAFF. CDR3 DNA sequence: TGTGCCAGTACCCACAGGGAAACCACTGAAGCTTTCTTT.

The chain is built from TRBV3-1 (or the pseudogene TRBV3-2) and TRBJ2-1, with 12 bases matching TRBD2. Germline loops: CDR1 LGHDT, CDR2 YNNKEL (reference sequence). V shed 4 bases and J 7 bases; nucleotides not matched to a gene: 11. CDR3 length equals 17 residues. The CDR3 nucleotides read TGTGCCAGCAGCCGCTTGACGGGACTAGCGGGTGGAAATGAGCAGTTCTTC. Its protein is CASSRLTGLAGGNEQFF.

This chain uses TRBV2 with TRBJ2-7, with D perhaps TRBD1 (5 bases). The CDR3 loop spans 16 amino acids. Germline values: CDR1 SNHLY, CDR2 FYNNEI. Trimming removed 1 base from V and 0 bases from J, with 13 bases in between. As DNA, the CDR3 is TGTGCCAGCAGTGAAGATGCTTACAGGAGCTCCTACGAGCAGTACTTC. The encoded protein is CASSEDAYRSSYEQYF.

This chain uses TRBV30 with TRBJ1-5, with 9 bases aligning to TRBD1. The germline gives CDR1 GTSNPN, CDR2 SVGIG (reference sequence). This CDR3 contains 17 residues. Trimming at V came to 0 bases and at J to 3 bases, leaving 9 bases not matched to a gene. CDR3 sequence (DNA): TGTGCCTGGAGTGTAGCCCCGGGACAGGGCCTCAATCAGCCCCAGCATTTT. Its translation: CAWSVAPGQGLNQPQHF.

This chain joins TRBV2 and TRBJ1-5; D possibly corresponds to TRBD1 (5 bases). Germline V lookup: CDR1 SNHLY, CDR2 FYNNEI. Trimming stripped 6 bases from V and 3 bases from J, with 15 bases between. This CDR3 has 15 amino acids. The CDR3 nucleotides are TGTGCCAGCAGGCCAGGGTTTGGGGACAATCAGCCCCAGCATTTT. It encodes CASRPGFGDNQPQHF.

This chain links TRBV5-6 with TRBJ2-1, with D perhaps TRBD2 (6 bases). This CDR3 has 17 residues. V was trimmed by 4 bases and J by 6 bases, leaving 23 bases between them. From germline, CDR1 is SGHDT and CDR2 YYEEEE. Here the CDR3 reads CASSRWGSGESRNEQFF. The CDR3 bases are TGTGCCAGCAGCCGGTGGGGTTCGGGGGAGTCTCGCAATGAGCAGTTCTTC.

The chain has TRBV5-5 and TRBJ2-7; TRBD1 agrees at 7 bases. Per germline, CDR1 SGHKS and CDR2 YYEKEE (reference sequence). J was trimmed by 3 bases and V by 0 bases; bases with no gene match: 0. The CDR3 consists of 13 residues. CDR3 nucleotide sequence: TGTGCCAGCAGCTTGGACAGGGGCTACGAGCAGTACTTC. This translates into CASSLDRGYEQYF.

The J gene is TRBJ2-1, the V gene TRBV10-1; 7 bases line up with TRBD1. Losses at the gene ends were 3 bases for V and 4 bases for J; bases not matched to a gene: 6. The CDR3 is made up of 15 amino acids. The germline CDR1 and CDR2 sequences are WNHNN and SYGVQD (reference sequence). The CDR3 region has the DNA TGCGCCAGCAGTGACCGAGACAGGGTATACAATGAGCAGTTCTTC. Translating gives CASSDRDRVYNEQFF.

This rearrangement joins TRBV3-1 (or the pseudogene TRBV3-2) to TRBJ1-5; weak D call: TRBD1 (6 bases). V lost 1 base, J lost 7 bases, and 14 bases lay in between. Germline V gene sequence: CDR1 LGHDT, CDR2 YNNKEL (reference sequence). This CDR3 contains 15 residues. For the CDR3, the DNA is TGTGCCAGCAGCCAAGGGCTGGCAGGGACACAGCCCCAGCATTTT. Amino acids: CASSQGLAGTQPQHF.

V and J are TRBV10-2 and TRBJ2-3, with a weak D call TRBD2 (5 bases). The CDR3 is 16 amino acids. V shed 5 bases and J shed 2 bases, with 17 bases lying between them. CDR1 is WSHSY and CDR2 is SAAADI in the germline V gene. The CDR3 spells CASSRLLGLYTDTQYF. Written as DNA, the CDR3 is TGCGCCAGCAGTCGACTCTTAGGACTTTACACAGATACGCAGTATTTT.